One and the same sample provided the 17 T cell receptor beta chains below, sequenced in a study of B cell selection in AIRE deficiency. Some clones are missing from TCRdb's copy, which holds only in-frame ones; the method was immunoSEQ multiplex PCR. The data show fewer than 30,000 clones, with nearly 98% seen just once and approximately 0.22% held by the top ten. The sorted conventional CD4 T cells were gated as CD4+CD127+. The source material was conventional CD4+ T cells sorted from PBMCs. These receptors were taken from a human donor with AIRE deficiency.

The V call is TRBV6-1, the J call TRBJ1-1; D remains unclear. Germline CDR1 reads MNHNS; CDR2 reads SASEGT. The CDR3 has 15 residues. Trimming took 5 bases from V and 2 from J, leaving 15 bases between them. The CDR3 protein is CASSQISIPNTEAFF. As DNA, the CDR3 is TGTGCCAGCAGTCAAATCAGTATTCCCAACACTGAAGCTTTCTTT.

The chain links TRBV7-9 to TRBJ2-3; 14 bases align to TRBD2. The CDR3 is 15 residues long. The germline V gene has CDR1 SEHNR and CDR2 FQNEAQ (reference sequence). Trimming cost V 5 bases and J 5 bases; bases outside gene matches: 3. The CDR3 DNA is TGTGCCAGCAGCCGGGGACTAGCGGGAGTAGATACGCAGTATTTT. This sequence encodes CASSRGLAGVDTQYF.

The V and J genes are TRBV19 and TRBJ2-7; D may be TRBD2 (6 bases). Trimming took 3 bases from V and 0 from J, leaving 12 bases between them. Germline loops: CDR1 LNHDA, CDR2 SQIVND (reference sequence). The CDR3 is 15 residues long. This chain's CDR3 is CASSMGGTGSYEQYF. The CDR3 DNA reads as TGTGCCAGTAGTATGGGGGGAACTGGCTCCTACGAGCAGTACTTC.

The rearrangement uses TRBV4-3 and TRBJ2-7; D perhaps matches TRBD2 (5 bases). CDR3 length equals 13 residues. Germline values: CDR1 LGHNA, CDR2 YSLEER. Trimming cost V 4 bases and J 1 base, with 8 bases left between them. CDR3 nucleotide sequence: TGCGCCAGCAGCCGAGGGTTTTCCTACGAGCAGTACTTC. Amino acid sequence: CASSRGFSYEQYF.

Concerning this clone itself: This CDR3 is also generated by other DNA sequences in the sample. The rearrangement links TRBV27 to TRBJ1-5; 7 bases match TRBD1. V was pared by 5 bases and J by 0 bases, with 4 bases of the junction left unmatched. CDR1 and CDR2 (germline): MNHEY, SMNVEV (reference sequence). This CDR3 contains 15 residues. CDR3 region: CASSRDSYSNQPQHF. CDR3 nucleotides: TGTGCCAGCAGTAGGGACAGTTATAGCAATCAGCCCCAGCATTTT.

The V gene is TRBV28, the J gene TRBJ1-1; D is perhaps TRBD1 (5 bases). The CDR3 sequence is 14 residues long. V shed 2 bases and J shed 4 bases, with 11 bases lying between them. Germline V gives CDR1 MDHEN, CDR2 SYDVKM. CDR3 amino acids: CASSLKGRVTEAFF. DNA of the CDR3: TGTGCCAGCAGTTTAAAGGGACGGGTCACTGAAGCTTTCTTT.

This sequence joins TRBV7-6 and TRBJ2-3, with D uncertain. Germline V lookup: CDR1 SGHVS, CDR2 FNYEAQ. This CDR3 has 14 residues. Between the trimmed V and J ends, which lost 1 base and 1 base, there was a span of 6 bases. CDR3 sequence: CASSLGQGTDTQYF. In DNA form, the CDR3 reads TGTGCCAGCAGCTTAGGGCAAGGCACAGATACGCAGTATTTT.

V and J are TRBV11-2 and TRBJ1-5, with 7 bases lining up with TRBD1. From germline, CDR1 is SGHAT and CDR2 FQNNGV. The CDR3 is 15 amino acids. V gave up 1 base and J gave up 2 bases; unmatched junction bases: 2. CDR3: CASSLGGTGNQPQHF. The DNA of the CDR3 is TGTGCCAGCAGCTTAGGAGGGACAGGCAATCAGCCCCAGCATTTT. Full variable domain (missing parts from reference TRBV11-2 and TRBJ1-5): EAGVAQSPRYKIIEKRQSVAFWCNPISGHATLYWYQQILGQGPKLLIQFQNNGVVDDSQLPKDRFSAERLKGVDSTLKIQPAKLEDSAVYLCASSLGGTGNQPQHFGDGTRLSIL.

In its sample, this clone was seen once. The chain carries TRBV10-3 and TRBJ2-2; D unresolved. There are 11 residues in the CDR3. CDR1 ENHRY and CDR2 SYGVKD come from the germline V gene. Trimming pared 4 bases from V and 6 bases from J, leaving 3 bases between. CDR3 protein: CAISGAGELFF. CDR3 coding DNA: TGTGCCATCAGTGGGGCCGGGGAGCTGTTTTTT.

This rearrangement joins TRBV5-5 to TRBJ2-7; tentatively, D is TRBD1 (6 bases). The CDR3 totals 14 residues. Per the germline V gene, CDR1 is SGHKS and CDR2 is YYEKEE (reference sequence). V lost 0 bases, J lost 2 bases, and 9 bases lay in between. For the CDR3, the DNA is TGTGCCAGCAGCTTGGGTCAGGGGCCCTACGAGCAGTACTTC. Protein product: CASSLGQGPYEQYF.

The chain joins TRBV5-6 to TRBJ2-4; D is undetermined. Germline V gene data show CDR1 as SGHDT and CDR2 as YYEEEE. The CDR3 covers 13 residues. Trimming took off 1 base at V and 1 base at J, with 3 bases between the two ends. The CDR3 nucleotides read TGTGCCAGCAGCTTGCCCGCCAAAAACATTCAGTACTTC. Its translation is CASSLPAKNIQYF. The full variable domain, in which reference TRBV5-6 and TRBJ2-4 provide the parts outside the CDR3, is DAGVTQSPTHLIKTRGQQVTLRCSPKSGHDTVSWYQQALGQGPQFIFQYYEEEERQRGNFPDRFSGHQFPNYSSELNVNALLLGDSALYLCASSLPAKNIQYFGAGTRLSVL.

The CDR3 here is CASSLGLSLPQGGQETQYF. In DNA form, the CDR3 reads TGTGCCAGCAGCTTGGGATTAAGTCTCCCACAGGGGGGCCAAGAGACCCAGTACTTC. The V call is TRBV5-6, the J call TRBJ2-5; 8 bases match TRBD1. Germline V gene sequence: CDR1 SGHDT, CDR2 YYEEEE. CDR3 length: 19 amino acids. The ends lost 0 bases at V and 1 base at J; junction bases unmatched: 14.

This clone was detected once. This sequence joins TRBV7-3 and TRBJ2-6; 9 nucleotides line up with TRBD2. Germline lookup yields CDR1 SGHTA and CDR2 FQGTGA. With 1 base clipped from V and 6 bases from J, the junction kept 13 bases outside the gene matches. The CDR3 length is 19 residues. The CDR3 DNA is TGTGCCAGCAGCTTAAGGGCTAGCGGGACCCCTTCTCCGGCCAACGTCCTGACTTTC. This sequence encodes CASSLRASGTPSPANVLTF.

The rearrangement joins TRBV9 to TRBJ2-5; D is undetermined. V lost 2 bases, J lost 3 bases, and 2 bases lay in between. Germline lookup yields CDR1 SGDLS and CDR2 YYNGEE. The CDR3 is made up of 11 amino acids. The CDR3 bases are TGTGCCAGCAGCGTCGAAGAGACCCAGTACTTC. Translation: CASSVEETQYF. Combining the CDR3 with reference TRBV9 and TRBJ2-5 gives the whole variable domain DSGVTQTPKHLITATGQRVTLRCSPRSGDLSVYWYQQSLDQGLQFLIQYYNGEERAKGNILERFSAQQFPDLHSELNLSSLELGDSALYFCASSVEETQYFGPGTRLLVL.

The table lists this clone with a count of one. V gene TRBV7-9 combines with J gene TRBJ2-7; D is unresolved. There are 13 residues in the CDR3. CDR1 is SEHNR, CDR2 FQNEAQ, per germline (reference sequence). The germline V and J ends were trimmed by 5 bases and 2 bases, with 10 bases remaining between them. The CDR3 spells CASSLNTAYEQYF. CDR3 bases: TGTGCCAGCAGCCTTAATACGGCCTACGAGCAGTACTTC.

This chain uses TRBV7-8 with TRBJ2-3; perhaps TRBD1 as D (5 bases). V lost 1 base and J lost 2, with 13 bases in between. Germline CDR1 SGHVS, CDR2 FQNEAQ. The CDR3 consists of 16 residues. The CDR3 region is CASSLVKGSYTDTQYF. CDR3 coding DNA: TGTGCCAGCAGCTTAGTGAAGGGGTCCTACACAGATACGCAGTATTTT.

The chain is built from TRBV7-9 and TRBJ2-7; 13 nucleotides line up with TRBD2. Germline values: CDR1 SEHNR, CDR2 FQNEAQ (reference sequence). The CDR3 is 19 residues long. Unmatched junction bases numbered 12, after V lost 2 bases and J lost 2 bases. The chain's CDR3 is CASSLQFGLAGDRPYEQYF. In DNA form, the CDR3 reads TGTGCCAGCAGCTTACAATTCGGACTAGCGGGAGATCGGCCCTACGAGCAGTACTTC.